This T cell receptor beta chain was documented in a study of cytomegalovirus exposure and HLA in healthy donors. The V end lost 10 bases, the J end lost 2 bases, and 18 bases lay between the germline ends. Germline CDR1 MNHNS, CDR2 SASEGT. CDR3 length: 14 amino acids. This clone was counted once. The PCR employed 60 Vbeta primers together with 13 Jbeta primers. Produced via immunoSEQ multiplex PCR; TCRdb's table is partial and in-frame only. The table has 150,000 to 200,000 clones, less than 90% seen once. The TCR comes from a man in his fifties or sixties in good health and CMV-seropositive. The genes are TRBV6-1 and TRBJ2-7; no firm D call. Sequencing used PBMCs. The CDR3 is CATPIGGSAYEQYF. The CDR3 DNA reads as TGTGCCACCCCGATTGGCGGTTCCGCCTACGAGCAGTACTTC.